Listed below are T cell receptor beta chains from one sample, sequenced in a study of technical replicates of blood from a handful of donors. The table came from immunoSEQ multiplex PCR; TCRdb's copy has only in-frame clones and leaves some out. The data show more than 75,000 clones, 80% to 90% seen once. Sequencing was done on a sample of PBMCs. The receptors originated from a human donor in good health. Some clones in this sample may be carry-over from other donors' samples. Each CDR3 is given with its conserved first and last residue. A D gene is named only where the DNA matches it firmly. Only some rows state a clone size, as once, few, many or a class for expanded clones.

v_call: TRBV7-2; clone_size: .; d_call: TRBD1; j_call: TRBJ2-7; cdr3_aa: CASSPTGGDEQYF; cdr3_nt: TGTGCCAGCAGCCCGACAGGGGGCGACGAGCAGTACTTC
v_call: TRBV7-2; clone_size: .; d_call: TRBD2; j_call: TRBJ2-7; cdr3_aa: CASRQGLAGAYEQYF; cdr3_nt: TGTGCCAGCAGACAAGGACTAGCGGGGGCCTACGAGCAGTACTTC
v_call: TRBV4-1; clone_size: .; d_call: TRBD2; j_call: TRBJ2-7; cdr3_aa: CASSQVWGPSGTYEQYF; cdr3_nt: TGCGCCAGCAGCCAAGTTTGGGGCCCTAGCGGGACCTACGAGCAGTACTTC
v_call: TRBV29-1; clone_size: .; d_call: .; j_call: TRBJ1-1; cdr3_aa: CSVEELTALTEAFF; cdr3_nt: TGCAGCGTTGAAGAGTTGACAGCACTAACTGAAGCTTTCTTT
v_call: TRBV11-2; clone_size: .; d_call: .; j_call: TRBJ1-6; cdr3_aa: CASSLDRGGLTVSPLHF; cdr3_nt: TGTGCCAGCAGCTTAGATCGGGGGGGTTTGACGGTTTCACCCCTCCACTTT
v_call: TRBV4-1; clone_size: .; d_call: .; j_call: TRBJ1-5; cdr3_aa: CASTLGPASNQPQHF; cdr3_nt: TGCGCCAGCACCCTGGGGCCGGCGAGCAATCAGCCCCAGCATTTT
v_call: TRBV4-2; clone_size: few; d_call: .; j_call: TRBJ1-4; cdr3_aa: CASSQATGADEKLFF; cdr3_nt: TGTGCCAGCAGCCAGGCGACAGGAGCGGATGAAAAACTGTTTTTT
v_call: TRBV19; clone_size: .; d_call: .; j_call: TRBJ2-5; cdr3_aa: CASSIEGGRKTQYF; cdr3_nt: TGTGCCAGTAGTATCGAAGGGGGTCGAAAGACCCAGTACTTC
v_call: TRBV5-4; clone_size: .; d_call: .; j_call: TRBJ1-1; cdr3_aa: CASSRRTERTMNTEAFF; cdr3_nt: TGTGCCAGCAGCCGAAGGACAGAAAGAACAATGAACACTGAAGCTTTCTTT
v_call: TRBV29-1; clone_size: .; d_call: .; j_call: TRBJ2-3; cdr3_aa: CSAARGTGEDTQYF; cdr3_nt: TGCAGCGCCGCCCGGGGGACGGGGGAGGATACGCAGTATTTT
v_call: TRBV29-1; clone_size: .; d_call: TRBD2; j_call: TRBJ2-5; cdr3_aa: CSVVQAGGRGETQYF; cdr3_nt: TGCAGCGTTGTCCAAGCGGGGGGGCGAGGGGAGACCCAGTACTTC
v_call: TRBV4-3; clone_size: .; d_call: .; j_call: TRBJ1-1; cdr3_aa: CASSQENGFNTEAFF; cdr3_nt: TGCGCCAGCAGCCAAGAAAATGGCTTTAACACTGAAGCTTTCTTT
v_call: TRBV7-3; clone_size: .; d_call: TRBD2; j_call: TRBJ2-1; cdr3_aa: CASSRTSGNYNEQFF; cdr3_nt: TGTGCCAGCAGCCGGACTAGCGGGAATTACAATGAGCAGTTCTTC
v_call: TRBV2; clone_size: .; d_call: TRBD1; j_call: TRBJ1-1; cdr3_aa: CASSSQGVNTEAFF; cdr3_nt: TGTGCCAGCAGTTCACAGGGGGTGAACACTGAAGCTTTCTTT
v_call: TRBV16; clone_size: few; d_call: .; j_call: TRBJ1-2; cdr3_aa: CASSQSLGAGYTF; cdr3_nt: TGTGCCAGCAGCCAATCGTTAGGGGCTGGCTACACCTTC
v_call: TRBV27; clone_size: .; d_call: TRBD1; j_call: TRBJ2-2; cdr3_aa: CASSLYGQGGTGELFF; cdr3_nt: TGTGCCAGCAGTTTATACGGACAGGGGGGGACCGGGGAGCTGTTTTTT
v_call: TRBV11-2; clone_size: .; d_call: .; j_call: TRBJ1-1; cdr3_aa: CASSPGWRGPAFF; cdr3_nt: TGTGCCAGCAGCCCCGGATGGCGTGGGCCAGCTTTCTTT
v_call: TRBV4-3; clone_size: .; d_call: TRBD1; j_call: TRBJ2-2; cdr3_aa: CASSQPRTGNTGELFF; cdr3_nt: TGCGCCAGCAGCCAGCCTAGGACAGGGAACACCGGGGAGCTGTTTTTT
v_call: TRBV7-9; clone_size: .; d_call: TRBD2; j_call: TRBJ2-4; cdr3_aa: CASSSGGQVNIQYF; cdr3_nt: TGTGCCAGCAGCTCGGGGGGGCAGGTCAACATTCAGTACTTC
v_call: TRBV5-6; clone_size: .; d_call: TRBD2; j_call: TRBJ2-7; cdr3_aa: CASSLGEWRGGQYF; cdr3_nt: TGTGCCAGCAGCCTTGGAGAGTGGCGCGGGGGGCAGTACTTC
v_call: TRBV5-5; clone_size: .; d_call: TRBD1; j_call: TRBJ2-2; cdr3_aa: CASSDRGGLGGELFF; cdr3_nt: TGTGCCAGCAGCGACAGGGGAGGATTGGGCGGGGAGCTGTTTTTT
v_call: TRBV5-1; clone_size: .; d_call: TRBD1; j_call: TRBJ2-7; cdr3_aa: CASSPLGQWPAYEQYF; cdr3_nt: TGCGCCAGCAGCCCCCTGGGACAGTGGCCCGCCTACGAGCAGTACTTC
v_call: TRBV11-2; clone_size: .; d_call: .; j_call: TRBJ2-2; cdr3_aa: CASSIVATTVGELFF; cdr3_nt: TGTGCCAGCAGCATAGTAGCGACTACGGTCGGGGAGCTGTTTTTT
v_call: TRBV5-1; clone_size: .; d_call: .; j_call: TRBJ1-1; cdr3_aa: CASLDHRNTEAFF; cdr3_nt: TGCGCCAGCCTCGACCACAGGAACACTGAAGCTTTCTTT
v_call: TRBV19; clone_size: .; d_call: TRBD1; j_call: TRBJ1-6; cdr3_aa: CASSIQGQVLNSPLHF; cdr3_nt: TGTGCCAGTAGTATCCAAGGACAGGTACTTAATTCACCCCTCCACTTT
v_call: TRBV4-2; clone_size: .; d_call: TRBD1; j_call: TRBJ2-7; cdr3_aa: CASSQGGQGFDEQYF; cdr3_nt: TGTGCCAGCAGCCAAGGGGGACAGGGATTCGACGAGCAGTACTTC
v_call: TRBV7-2; clone_size: .; d_call: TRBD2; j_call: TRBJ2-1; cdr3_aa: CASSLGGTRGDEQFF; cdr3_nt: TGTGCCAGCAGCTTAGGGGGGACTAGAGGAGATGAGCAGTTCTTC
v_call: TRBV2; clone_size: .; d_call: .; j_call: TRBJ2-7; cdr3_aa: CASRSTVVYEQYF; cdr3_nt: TGTGCCAGCAGGTCGACAGTGGTCTACGAGCAGTACTTC
v_call: TRBV4-2; clone_size: .; d_call: TRBD2; j_call: TRBJ2-3; cdr3_aa: CASSASGRGADTQYF; cdr3_nt: TGTGCCAGCAGCGCTAGCGGGAGGGGGGCAGATACGCAGTATTTT
v_call: TRBV18; clone_size: .; d_call: TRBD2; j_call: TRBJ2-7; cdr3_aa: CASSPPSAGAFNEQYF; cdr3_nt: TGTGCCAGCTCACCACCTTCAGCGGGAGCGTTCAACGAGCAGTACTTC
v_call: TRBV4-3; clone_size: few; d_call: TRBD2; j_call: TRBJ2-2; cdr3_aa: CASSPRTSGGRGELFF; cdr3_nt: TGCGCCAGCAGCCCCCGGACTAGCGGGGGCCGCGGGGAGCTGTTTTTT
v_call: TRBV4-3; clone_size: .; d_call: TRBD2; j_call: TRBJ2-2; cdr3_aa: CASSRPGLAGANTGELFF; cdr3_nt: TGCGCCAGCAGCCGCCCGGGACTAGCGGGAGCGAACACCGGGGAGCTGTTTTTT
v_call: TRBV20-1; clone_size: .; d_call: .; j_call: TRBJ2-5; cdr3_aa: CSARELETQYF; cdr3_nt: TGCAGTGCCCGGGAGTTAGAGACCCAGTACTTC